This T cell receptor (beta chain) was identified during a study of T cells in Graves' hyperthyroidism and ophthalmopathy. Looked up from germline, CDR1 is SGHRS and CDR2 is YFSETQ. V was shortened by 4 bases and J by 1 base, with 18 bases between the two germline ends. The CDR3 spans 16 residues. This clonotype was seen at least ten times. Diagnosis relied on clinical symptoms, serum thyroxine and TRAb, thyroid ultrasound and orbital computed tomography. PBMCs were derived from 7.5 to 10 ml fresh peripheral blood. TCR beta CDR3 region amplification was performed from RNA transcripts. First-round RT-PCR of the TCR CDR3 relied on the HTBI primer set. TCRdb re-called the multiplex PCR reads with MiXCR, one entry per CDR3 protein. Of hundreds of thousands of distinct CDR3 sequences listed, over 12% are singletons.

The sequencing sample was made of blood. The receptor's source is a man aged 45-65 years with Graves' ophthalmopathy. The chain is built from TRBV5-1 and TRBJ2-7; D could derive from TRBD1 or TRBD2 (5 bases each). Here the CDR3 DNA reads TGCGCCAGCAGCCCCGGCGGACTGAGGACATCCTACGAGCAGTACTTC. The encoded protein is CASSPGGLRTSYEQYF.